The entry that follows covers one T cell receptor (beta chain) sequence. What antigen it recognizes has not been identified. Base qualities are not recorded, but no much larger clone differs from it by a single base. The sample comes from a study of T cell changes during pregnancy in multiple sclerosis (dated by TCRdb to between 2018 and 2021). Turning to the overall study: The study looked at changes in the T cell repertoire across pregnancy in women with multiple sclerosis.

Library prep was done by the immunoSEQ multiplex PCR assay. Drawn from immuneACCESS, this table holds only the in-frame rearrangements with V and J called that TCRdb kept. Clones are partly lost; checked studies trace under half to an unresolved V gene and leave the rest unexplained. A total of about 40,000 clones appear in this sample, roughly nine tenths of them only once. The ten biggest clones cover over 0.45% of the sample. The trim is 0 bases for V and 6 bases for J, with a gap of 17 bases between the germline ends. Including cysteine and phenylalanine, the CDR3 has 17 amino acids. Of all the DNA, just the CDR3 is kept, 51 bases in frame from base 1. CDR1 and CDR2 are read off the germline V gene as MDHEN and SYDVKM.

The starting material was CD4+ T cells from peripheral blood mononuclear cells, obtained in the third trimester of pregnancy. The origin of this receptor is a female donor in good health, enrolled as a control in a pregnancy study. The rearranged chain carries TRBV28 and TRBJ1-4; TRBD1 is a weak D gene call, 6 bases matching. The CDR3: CASSLWARSGAYEKLFF. The base sequence is TGTGCCAGCAGTTTATGGGCTAGGTCAGGGGCCTATGAAAAACTGTTTTTT.